The source of this T cell receptor beta chain is a study of shared clonotypes between healthy human individuals. Germline V gene sequence: CDR1 SGDLS, CDR2 YYNGEE. The V end lost 1 base, the J end lost 0 bases, and 14 bases lay between the germline ends. This CDR3 spans 16 amino acids. The study, taken as a whole, reports: The study found lower generation probabilities in non-shared clonotypes than in those shared by all four donors. Naive subsets generally exceeded memory subsets in estimated richness.

In regard to this clone: Antigen unknown.

Using immunoSEQ multiplex PCR, the repertoire was profiled, and TCRdb retains in-frame clones only, with some absent. This sample has some 1,400,000 clones, with roughly 97% found just once. Source material: naive CD4+ T cells sorted from blood. As to subset: CD45RA+ positively selected. The chain links TRBV9 to TRBJ2-7; D is unresolved. The clonotype was recovered from a young man in good health. CDR3 sequence: CASSVFLQRSSYEQYF. In DNA, the CDR3 is TGTGCCAGCAGCGTATTCTTACAGAGAAGCTCCTACGAGCAGTACTTC. Complete variable domain (other parts from reference TRBV9 and TRBJ2-7): DSGVTQTPKHLITATGQRVTLRCSPRSGDLSVYWYQQSLDQGLQFLIQYYNGEERAKGNILERFSAQQFPDLHSELNLSSLELGDSALYFCASSVFLQRSSYEQYFGPGTRLTVT.